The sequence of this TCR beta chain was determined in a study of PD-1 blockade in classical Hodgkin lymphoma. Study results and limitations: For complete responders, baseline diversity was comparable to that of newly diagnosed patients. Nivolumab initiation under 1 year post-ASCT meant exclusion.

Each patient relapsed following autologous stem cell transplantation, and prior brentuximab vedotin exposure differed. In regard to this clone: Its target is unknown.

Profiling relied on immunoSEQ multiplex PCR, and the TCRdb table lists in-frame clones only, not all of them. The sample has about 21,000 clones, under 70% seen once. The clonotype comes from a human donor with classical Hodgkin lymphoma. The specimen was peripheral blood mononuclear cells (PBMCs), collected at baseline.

In DNA form, the CDR3 reads TGCGCCAGCAGTCCTGCAGGGGCTACCCCTAGCACAGATACGCAGTATTTT. Encoded protein: CASSPAGATPSTDTQYF. The chain employs TRBV23-1 and TRBJ2-3, with D possibly TRBD1 on 6 matching bases. TRBV23-1 is an ORF; its function is uncertain. The CDR3 sequence is 17 residues long. Trimming took off 4 bases at V and 0 bases at J, with 17 bases between the two ends.